A selection of T cell receptor beta chains follows, all from one sample in a study of T cell repertoires in aging, cancer and after chemotherapy. TCRdb re-called the multiplex PCR reads through MiXCR, storing one row per CDR3 protein. The sample shows more than 6,500 distinct CDR3 sequences, about 29% of them seen only once. The sample taken for sequencing was blood. Receptors originate from a human donor with a blood cancer. The donor label of this sample is uncertain. Each CDR3 is given with its conserved first and last residue. Fields, in order: J gene, V gene, CDR3 length, D gene, clone size, CDR3 DNA, CDR3 protein. D genes are given only for firm matches. Only some rows state a clone size, as once, few, many or a class for expanded clones.

J: TRBJ1-2
V: TRBV12-3/TRBV12-4
length: 11
D: NA
size: NA
DNA: TGTGCCAGCAGTTTAACGCGTGGCTACACCTTC
CDR3: CASSLTRGYTF

J: TRBJ2-5
V: TRBV12-3/TRBV12-4
length: 16
D: NA
size: NA
DNA: TGTGCCAGCAGTTATTGGAATGGAGGGGTCGAAGAGACCCAGTACTTC
CDR3: CASSYWNGGVEETQYF

J: TRBJ1-5
V: TRBV28
length: 14
D: NA
size: NA
DNA: TGTGCCAGCAGTCCGCGGTCGGGAAATCAGCCCCAGCATTTT
CDR3: CASSPRSGNQPQHF

J: TRBJ2-5
V: TRBV18
length: 15
D: TRBD1
size: NA
DNA: TGTGCCAGCTCACTCAATCAGGGGGCGGGAGAGACCCAGTACTTC
CDR3: CASSLNQGAGETQYF

J: TRBJ1-4
V: TRBV30
length: 15
D: TRBD1
size: medium-sized
DNA: TGTGCCTGGAGTGTGATGACAGGGAACGCGGAAAAACTGTTTTTT
CDR3: CAWSVMTGNAEKLFF

J: TRBJ2-3
V: TRBV29-1
length: 12
D: NA
size: NA
DNA: TGCAGCGTTGGGGGGAGCCCAGATACGCAGTATTTT
CDR3: CSVGGSPDTQYF

J: TRBJ2-1
V: TRBV6-2/TRBV6-3
length: 14
D: NA
size: few
DNA: TGTGCCAGCAGTTACCGGGCAGGGCGCAATGAGCAGTTCTTC
CDR3: CASSYRAGRNEQFF

J: TRBJ2-5
V: TRBV6-6
length: 14
D: TRBD1
size: few
DNA: TGTGCCAGCAGCTGGAGGACAGGGGGAGAGACCCAGTACTTC
CDR3: CASSWRTGGETQYF

J: TRBJ2-1
V: TRBV5-6
length: 16
D: NA
size: few
DNA: TGTGCCAGCAGCTCCTTGCCAGCGACCGCCTACAATGAGCAGTTCTTC
CDR3: CASSSLPATAYNEQFF

J: TRBJ2-2
V: TRBV6-5
length: 16
D: NA
size: many
DNA: TGTGCCAGCAGCCCAGGGGGGCTAACGGGAACCGGGGAGCTGTTTTTT
CDR3: CASSPGGLTGTGELFF

J: TRBJ2-7
V: TRBV6-5
length: 14
D: NA
size: few
DNA: TGTGCCAGCAGTTACTTATCCCGTGCCTACGAGCAGTACTTC
CDR3: CASSYLSRAYEQYF

J: TRBJ1-5
V: TRBV13
length: 13
D: NA
size: NA
DNA: TGTGCCAGCAGCATGGGCCTTAATCAGCCCCAGCATTTT
CDR3: CASSMGLNQPQHF

J: TRBJ2-2
V: TRBV19
length: 13
D: NA
size: NA
DNA: TGTGCCAGTAGTACAAGTCCTCCCGGGGAGCTGTTTTTT
CDR3: CASSTSPPGELFF

J: TRBJ1-5
V: TRBV15
length: 15
D: TRBD1
size: many
DNA: TGTGCCACCACCCAGGGGGCGAGTAGCAATCAGCCCCAGCATTTT
CDR3: CATTQGASSNQPQHF

J: TRBJ2-5
V: TRBV6-2/TRBV6-3
length: 17
D: TRBD2
size: NA
DNA: TGTGCCAGCACCCCCCGTGTACGCGGGGGGGCTTGGGAGACCCAGTACTTC
CDR3: CASTPRVRGGAWETQYF

J: TRBJ2-7
V: TRBV19
length: 15
D: TRBD2
size: many
DNA: TGTGCCAGTAGTATGGGGGCGGGGGGAGCGAACGAGCAGTACTTC
CDR3: CASSMGAGGANEQYF

J: TRBJ1-2
V: TRBV6-5
length: 12
D: TRBD1
size: few
DNA: TGTGCCAGCAGCGGGACAGGGTATGGCTACACCTTC
CDR3: CASSGTGYGYTF

J: TRBJ1-6
V: TRBV30
length: 13
D: NA
size: NA
DNA: TGTGCCTTGGAGTGGCAGCTGAATTCACCCCTCCACTTT
CDR3: CALEWQLNSPLHF

J: TRBJ2-5
V: TRBV6-5
length: 15
D: NA
size: NA
DNA: TGTGCCAGCAGCCGAAAGGCAGGGGGGGTCGAGACCCAGTACTTC
CDR3: CASSRKAGGVETQYF

J: TRBJ2-3
V: TRBV30
length: 14
D: NA
size: few
DNA: TGTGCCGGAAACAGGGCGGGGGGCACAGATACGCAGTATTTT
CDR3: CAGNRAGGTDTQYF

J: TRBJ2-1
V: TRBV6-5
length: 19
D: TRBD2
size: NA
DNA: TGTGCCAGCAGTTACTCACCCCTCGAGTTGGCGGGGGGGAACAATGAGCAGTTCTTC
CDR3: CASSYSPLELAGGNNEQFF

J: TRBJ1-6
V: TRBV18
length: 13
D: NA
size: NA
DNA: TGTGCCAGCTCCGTTGTTATAGGGTTACCCCTCCACTTT
CDR3: CASSVVIGLPLHF

J: TRBJ2-3
V: TRBV12-3/TRBV12-4
length: 15
D: TRBD1
size: many
DNA: TGTGCCAGCAGTTTCACAGGGGCAAGGGGAGATACGCAGTATTTT
CDR3: CASSFTGARGDTQYF

J: TRBJ1-1
V: TRBV13
length: 15
D: TRBD1
size: NA
DNA: TGTGCCAGCAGCTCCGGACAGGGAGGATACACTGAAGCTTTCTTT
CDR3: CASSSGQGGYTEAFF

J: TRBJ2-7
V: TRBV5-5
length: 15
D: NA
size: NA
DNA: TGTGCCAGCAGCTTGCTAACCGGGTTATCCTACGAGCAGTACTTC
CDR3: CASSLLTGLSYEQYF

J: TRBJ2-1
V: TRBV12-3/TRBV12-4
length: 17
D: TRBD2
size: NA
DNA: TGTGCCAGCAGAGCGGGCGAAGGACTAGCGAGCTACAATGAGCAGTTCTTC
CDR3: CASRAGEGLASYNEQFF

J: TRBJ1-1
V: TRBV5-5
length: 16
D: TRBD1
size: NA
DNA: TGTGCCAGCAGCTTGGTGGGACAGGGGGGGAGGACTGAAGCTTTCTTT
CDR3: CASSLVGQGGRTEAFF